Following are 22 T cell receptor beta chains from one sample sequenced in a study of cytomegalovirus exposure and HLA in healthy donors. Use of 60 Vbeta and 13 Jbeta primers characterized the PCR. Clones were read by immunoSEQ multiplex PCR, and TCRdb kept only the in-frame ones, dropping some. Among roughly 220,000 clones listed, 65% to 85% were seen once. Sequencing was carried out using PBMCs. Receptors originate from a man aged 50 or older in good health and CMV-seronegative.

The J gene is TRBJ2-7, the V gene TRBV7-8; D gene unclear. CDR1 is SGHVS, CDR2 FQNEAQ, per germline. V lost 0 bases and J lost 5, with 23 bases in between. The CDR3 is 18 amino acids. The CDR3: CASSLAKSPTTGRNEQYF. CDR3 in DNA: TGTGCCAGCAGCTTAGCGAAATCTCCTACCACCGGTAGAAACGAGCAGTACTTC.

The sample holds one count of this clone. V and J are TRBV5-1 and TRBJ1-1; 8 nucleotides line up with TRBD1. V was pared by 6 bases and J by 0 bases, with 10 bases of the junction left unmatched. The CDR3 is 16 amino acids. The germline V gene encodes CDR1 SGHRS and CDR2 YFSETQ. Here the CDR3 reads CASTVGQGPMNTEAFF. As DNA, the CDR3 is TGCGCCAGCACCGTCGGACAGGGCCCTATGAACACTGAAGCTTTCTTT.

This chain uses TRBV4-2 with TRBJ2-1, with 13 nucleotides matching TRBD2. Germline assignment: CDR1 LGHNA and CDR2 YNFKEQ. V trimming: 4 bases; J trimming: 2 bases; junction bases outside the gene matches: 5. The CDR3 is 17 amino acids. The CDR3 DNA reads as TGTGCCAGCAGCCGCGGGACTAGCGGGAACACCTACAATGAGCAGTTCTTC. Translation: CASSRGTSGNTYNEQFF.

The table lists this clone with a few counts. The CDR3 nucleotides are TGTGCCAGCAGTTTAGCGGGGAGCTCCTACAATGAGCAGTTCTTC. This encodes CASSLAGSSYNEQFF. This sequence joins TRBV28 and TRBJ2-1; D is perhaps TRBD2 (6 bases). The CDR3 has 15 amino acids. Germline V gene data show CDR1 as MDHEN and CDR2 as SYDVKM. Trimming pared 2 bases from V and 0 bases from J, leaving 8 bases between. The variable domain in full, completed from reference TRBV28 and TRBJ2-1, reads DVKVTQSSRYLVKRTGEKVFLECVQDMDHENMFWYRQDPGLGLRLIYFSYDVKMKEKGDIPEGYSVSREKKERFSLILESASTNQTSMYLCASSLAGSSYNEQFFGPGTRLTVL.

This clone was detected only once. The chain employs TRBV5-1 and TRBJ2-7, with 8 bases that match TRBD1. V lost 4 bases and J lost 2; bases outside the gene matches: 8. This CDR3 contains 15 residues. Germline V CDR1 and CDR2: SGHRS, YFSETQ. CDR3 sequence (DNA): TGCGCCAGCAGCAAACCCGGGACAGGAACCTACGAGCAGTACTTC. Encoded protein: CASSKPGTGTYEQYF.

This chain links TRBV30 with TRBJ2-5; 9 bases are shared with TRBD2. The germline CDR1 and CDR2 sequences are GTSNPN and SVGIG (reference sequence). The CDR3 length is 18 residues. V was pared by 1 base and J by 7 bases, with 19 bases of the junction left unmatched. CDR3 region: CAWSGRRLAGSSGRTQYF. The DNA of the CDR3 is TGTGCCTGGAGTGGTCGTCGGCTAGCGGGATCGTCCGGGAGGACCCAGTACTTC.

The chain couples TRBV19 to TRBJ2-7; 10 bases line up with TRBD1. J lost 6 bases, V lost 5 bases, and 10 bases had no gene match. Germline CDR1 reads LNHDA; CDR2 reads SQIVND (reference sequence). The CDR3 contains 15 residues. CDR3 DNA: TGTGCCAGTAGTGGCACCGGGACAGGGGAGGCCGAGCAGTACTTC. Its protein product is CASSGTGTGEAEQYF.

CDR3: CASRSGQNTGELFF. CDR3 sequence (DNA): TGCGCCAGCCGTTCGGGACAGAACACCGGGGAGCTGTTTTTT. V usage is TRBV10-1 and J usage is TRBJ2-2; perhaps TRBD1 as D (6 bases). V gave up 8 bases and J gave up 1 base, with 11 bases separating them. CDR3 size: 14 residues. In germline, CDR1 is WNHNN, CDR2 SYGVQD (reference sequence).

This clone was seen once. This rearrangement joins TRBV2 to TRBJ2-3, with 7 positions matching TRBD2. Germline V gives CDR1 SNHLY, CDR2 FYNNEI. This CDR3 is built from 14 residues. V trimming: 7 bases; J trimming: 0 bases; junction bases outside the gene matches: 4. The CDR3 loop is CASKGRVSTDTQYF. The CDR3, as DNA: TGTGCCAGCAAGGGGAGGGTTAGCACAGATACGCAGTATTTT.

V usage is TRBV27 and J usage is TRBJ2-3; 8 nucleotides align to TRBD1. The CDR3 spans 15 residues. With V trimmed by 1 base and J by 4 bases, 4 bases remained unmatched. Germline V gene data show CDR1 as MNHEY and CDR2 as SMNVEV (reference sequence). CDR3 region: CASSLYQGASDTQYF. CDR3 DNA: TGTGCCAGCAGTTTATACCAGGGGGCATCAGATACGCAGTATTTT.

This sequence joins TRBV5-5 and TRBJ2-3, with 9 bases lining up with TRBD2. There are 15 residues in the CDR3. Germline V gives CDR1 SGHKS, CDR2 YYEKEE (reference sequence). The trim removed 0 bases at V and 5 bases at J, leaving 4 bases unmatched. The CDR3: CASSLVGLAVDTQYF. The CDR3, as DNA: TGTGCCAGCAGCTTGGTGGGACTAGCAGTAGATACGCAGTATTTT.

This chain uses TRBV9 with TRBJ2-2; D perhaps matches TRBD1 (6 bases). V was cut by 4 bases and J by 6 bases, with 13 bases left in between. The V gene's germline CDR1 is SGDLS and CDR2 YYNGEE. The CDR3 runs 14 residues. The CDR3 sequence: CASSRNRVPGELFF. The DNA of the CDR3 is TGTGCCAGCAGCCGGAACAGGGTCCCCGGGGAGCTGTTTTTT.

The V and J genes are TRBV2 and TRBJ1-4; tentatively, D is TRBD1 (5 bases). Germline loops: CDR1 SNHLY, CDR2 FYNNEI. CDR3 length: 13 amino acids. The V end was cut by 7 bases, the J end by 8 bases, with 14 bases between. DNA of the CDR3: TGTGCCAGCACGCCACAGGCGGGGGAAAAACTGTTTTTT. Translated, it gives CASTPQAGEKLFF.

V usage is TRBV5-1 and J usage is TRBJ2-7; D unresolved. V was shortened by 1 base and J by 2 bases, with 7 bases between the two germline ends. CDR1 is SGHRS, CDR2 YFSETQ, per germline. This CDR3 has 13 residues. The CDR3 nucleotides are TGCGCCAGCAGCTTGAAGCTAGCCTACGAGCAGTACTTC. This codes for CASSLKLAYEQYF.

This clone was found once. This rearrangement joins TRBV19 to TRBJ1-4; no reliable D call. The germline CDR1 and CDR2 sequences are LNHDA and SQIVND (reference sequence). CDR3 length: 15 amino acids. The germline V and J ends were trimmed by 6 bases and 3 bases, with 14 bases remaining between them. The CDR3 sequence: CASRPEWASNEKLFF. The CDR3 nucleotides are TGTGCCAGTAGACCCGAGTGGGCGTCTAATGAAAAACTGTTTTTT.

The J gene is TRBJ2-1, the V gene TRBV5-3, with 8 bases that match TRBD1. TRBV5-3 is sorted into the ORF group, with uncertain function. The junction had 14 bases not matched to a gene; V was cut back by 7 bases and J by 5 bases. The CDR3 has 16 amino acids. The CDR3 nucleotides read TGTGCCAGAGACGGACCGGACAGGGTAGTGGACAATGAGCAGTTCTTC. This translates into CARDGPDRVVDNEQFF.

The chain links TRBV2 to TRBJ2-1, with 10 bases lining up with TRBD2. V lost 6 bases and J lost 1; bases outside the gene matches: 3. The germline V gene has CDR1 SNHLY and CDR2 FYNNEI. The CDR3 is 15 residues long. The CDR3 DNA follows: TGTGCCAGCAGCCTACTAGCGGGATCCTACAATGAGCAGTTCTTC. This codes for CASSLLAGSYNEQFF. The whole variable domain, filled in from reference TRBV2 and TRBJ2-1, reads EPEVTQTPSHQVTQMGQEVILRCVPISNHLYFYWYRQILGQKVEFLVSFYNNEISEKSEIFDDQFSVERPDGSNFTLKIRSTKLEDSAMYFCASSLLAGSYNEQFFGPGTRLTVL.

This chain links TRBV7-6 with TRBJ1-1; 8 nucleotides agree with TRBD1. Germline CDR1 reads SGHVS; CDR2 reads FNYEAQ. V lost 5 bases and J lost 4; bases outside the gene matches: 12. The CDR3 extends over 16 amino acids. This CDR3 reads CASSRGQGKEGTEAFF. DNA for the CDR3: TGTGCCAGCAGCCGCGGACAGGGAAAAGAAGGCACTGAAGCTTTCTTT.

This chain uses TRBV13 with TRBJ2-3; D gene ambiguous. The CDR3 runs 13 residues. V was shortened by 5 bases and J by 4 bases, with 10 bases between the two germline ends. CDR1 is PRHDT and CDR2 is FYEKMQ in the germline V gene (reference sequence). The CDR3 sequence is CASSPLPPDTQYF. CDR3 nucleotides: TGTGCCAGCAGCCCCCTCCCCCCAGATACGCAGTATTTT. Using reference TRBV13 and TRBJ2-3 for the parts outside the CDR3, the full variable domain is AAGVIQSPRHLIKEKRETATLKCYPIPRHDTVYWYQQGPGQDPQFLISFYEKMQSDKGSIPDRFSAQQFSDYHSELNMSSLELGDSALYFCASSPLPPDTQYFGPGTRLTVL.

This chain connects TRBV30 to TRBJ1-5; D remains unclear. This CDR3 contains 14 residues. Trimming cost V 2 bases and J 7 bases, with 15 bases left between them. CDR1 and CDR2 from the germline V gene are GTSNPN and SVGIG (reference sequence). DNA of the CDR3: TGTGCCTGGAGTCAGCCGGGGTCGACCCAGCCCCAGCATTTT. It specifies CAWSQPGSTQPQHF.

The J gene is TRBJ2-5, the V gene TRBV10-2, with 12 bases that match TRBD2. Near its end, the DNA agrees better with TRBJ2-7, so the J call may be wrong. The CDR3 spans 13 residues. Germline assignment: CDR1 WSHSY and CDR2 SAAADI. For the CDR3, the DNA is TGCGCCAGCAAGACTAGCGGGAGCTACGAGCAGTACTTC. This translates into CASKTSGSYEQYF.

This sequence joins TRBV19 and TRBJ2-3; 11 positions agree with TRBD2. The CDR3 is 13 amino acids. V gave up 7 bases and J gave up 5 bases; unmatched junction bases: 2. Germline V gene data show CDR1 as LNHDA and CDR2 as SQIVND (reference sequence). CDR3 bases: TGTGCCAGTAAAACTAGCGGGAGAGATACGCAGTATTTT. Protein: CASKTSGRDTQYF.